These 28 T cell receptor beta chains were all obtained from the same sample, sequenced in a study of T cell changes during pregnancy in multiple sclerosis. This table comes from immunoSEQ multiplex PCR, and its TCRdb copy is limited to in-frame clones, with some not included. The table lists 45,000 to 55,000 clones, more than 85% of them singletons, with approximately 2% in the top ten. The sequenced sample was peripheral blood, obtained in the third trimester of pregnancy. The receptor set was obtained from a female donor with multiple sclerosis, enrolled in a pregnancy study.

The V call is TRBV7-9, the J call TRBJ1-5, with 8 bases that match TRBD1. From germline, CDR1 is SEHNR and CDR2 FQNEAQ (reference sequence). Trimming took 6 bases from V and 5 from J; bases not matched to a gene: 3. This CDR3 contains 13 residues. The DNA for the CDR3 is TGTGCCAGCAGTCCACAGGGGGATCAGCCCCAGCATTTT. As protein: CASSPQGDQPQHF.

V is TRBV9 and J is TRBJ2-1; TRBD2 might be the D (5 bases). The CDR3 runs to 16 residues. Trimming removed 4 bases at V and 6 bases at J, with 20 bases between. Germline V gene data show CDR1 as SGDLS and CDR2 as YYNGEE. CDR3: CASSLLPKGVGNEQFF. The CDR3 region has the DNA TGTGCCAGCAGCCTCCTTCCTAAGGGAGTTGGCAATGAGCAGTTCTTC.

This clone has a handful of counts. V and J are TRBV30 and TRBJ2-2; TRBD2 aligns across 7 bases. This CDR3 region has 15 residues. V lost 3 bases to trimming and J lost 6 bases; unmatched junction nucleotides: 10. The V gene's germline CDR1 is GTSNPN and CDR2 SVGIG (reference sequence). The CDR3 reads CAWRLSGLLPGELFF. The CDR3 DNA reads TGTGCCTGGAGGCTCTCGGGACTACTCCCCGGGGAGCTGTTTTTT.

The chain combines TRBV10-3 with TRBJ2-3; 8 nucleotides align to TRBD2. The germline V gene encodes CDR1 ENHRY and CDR2 SYGVKD. CDR3 length: 14 amino acids. With 5 bases clipped from V and 1 base from J, the junction kept 2 bases outside the gene matches. Here the CDR3 reads CAISPTSGTDTQYF. Here the CDR3 DNA reads TGTGCCATCAGTCCGACTAGCGGCACAGATACGCAGTATTTT.

This clone was found a few times. The chain combines TRBV29-1 with TRBJ1-1; D remains unclear. The germline V gene has CDR1 SQVTM and CDR2 ANQGSEA. Trimming stripped 4 bases from V and 2 bases from J, with 11 bases between. CDR3 length: 13 amino acids. The CDR3 sequence is CSVGRGSNTEAFF. DNA of the CDR3: TGCAGCGTTGGTAGAGGCAGCAACACTGAAGCTTTCTTT.

J is TRBJ2-7 and V is TRBV28; 8 nucleotides line up with TRBD1. Germline V gene sequence: CDR1 MDHEN, CDR2 SYDVKM. The length of the CDR3 is 13 residues. V dropped 8 bases and J dropped 3; count of bases not matched to a gene: 6. The CDR3 protein is CASGRQGNYEQYF. The DNA of the CDR3 is TGTGCCAGCGGGAGACAGGGGAACTACGAGCAGTACTTC.

Here the CDR3 reads CASSTDGTSGNEQFF. The CDR3 DNA reads TGTGCCAGCTCAACGGACGGGACTAGCGGCAATGAGCAGTTCTTC. The gene calls are TRBV18 and TRBJ2-1, with TRBD2 matching 11 bases. Per the germline V gene, CDR1 is KGHSH and CDR2 is LQKENI. The CDR3 covers 15 residues. J lost 6 bases, V lost 5 bases, and 6 bases had no gene match.

V gene TRBV11-2 combines with J gene TRBJ2-5; 8 nucleotides agree with TRBD2. The trim removed 2 bases at V and 5 bases at J, leaving 4 bases unmatched. Looked up from germline, CDR1 is SGHAT and CDR2 is FQNNGV. This CDR3 contains 14 residues. CDR3 nucleotides: TGTGCCAGCAGCTTAAGCGGCGGGAGGGAGACCCAGTACTTC. This encodes CASSLSGGRETQYF.

The V gene is TRBV4-1, the J gene TRBJ2-5; 8 bases align to TRBD1. V lost 3 bases to trimming and J lost 5 bases; unmatched junction nucleotides: 11. Germline lookup yields CDR1 MGHRA and CDR2 YSYEKL. The length of the CDR3 is 16 residues. As DNA, the CDR3 is TGCGCCAGCAGCCATTTTGGACAGGGCCTGGGGGAGACCCAGTACTTC. Protein sequence: CASSHFGQGLGETQYF.

Of note for this clone: Germline and junction disagree at one end, which may indicate a read error. Other DNA sequences of this sample code for an identical CDR3. The rearrangement uses TRBV19 and TRBJ1-5; no reliable D call. The germline CDR1 and CDR2 sequences are LNHDA and SQIVND (reference sequence). The CDR3 spans 15 residues. CDR3 sequence reads: CASSGSGLSNQPQHF. Written as DNA, the CDR3 is TGTGCCAGTAGTGGTTCGGGTCTGAGCAATCAACCCCAGCATTTT. Looking up the rest from reference TRBV19 and TRBJ1-5 gives the full variable domain: DGGITQSPKYLFRKEGQNVTLSCEQNLNHDAMYWYRQDPGQGLRLIYYSQIVNDFQKGDIAEGYSVSREKKESFPLTVTSAQKNPTAFYLCASSGSGLSNQPQHFGDGTRLSIL.

The chain recombines TRBV19 with TRBJ2-1; tentatively, D is TRBD2 (5 bases). The V end lost 6 bases, the J end lost 0 bases, and 15 bases lay between the germline ends. CDR1 and CDR2 (germline): LNHDA, SQIVND (reference sequence). The CDR3 consists of 16 residues. The DNA for the CDR3 is TGTGCCAGTAGGCCGCGGGCTACTAGCTCCTACAATGAGCAGTTCTTC. Amino acid sequence: CASRPRATSSYNEQFF. Filled out from reference TRBV19 and TRBJ2-1, the complete variable domain reads DGGITQSPKYLFRKEGQNVTLSCEQNLNHDAMYWYRQDPGQGLRLIYYSQIVNDFQKGDIAEGYSVSREKKESFPLTVTSAQKNPTAFYLCASRPRATSSYNEQFFGPGTRLTVL.

This clone was recorded once. The chain couples TRBV6-5 to TRBJ1-2; D gene ambiguous. The ends were cut back, 6 bases at V and 7 bases at J, with 15 bases in the middle. Germline CDR1 and CDR2: MNHEY and SVGAGI. The CDR3 loop spans 13 amino acids. CDR3 DNA: TGTGCCAGCAGAATGCTTCCCGAGGGTGGCTACACCTTC. Translation: CASRMLPEGGYTF.

V usage is TRBV4-3 and J usage is TRBJ1-3, with D unresolved. The length of the CDR3 is 15 residues. V dropped 1 base and J dropped 2 bases, with 9 bases sitting between them. In germline, CDR1 is LGHNA, CDR2 YSLEER. The CDR3 sequence is CASSQGYGPGNTIYF. CDR3 sequence (DNA): TGCGCCAGCAGCCAAGGGTATGGGCCTGGAAACACCATATATTTT.

In regard to this clone: The junction shows a germline mismatch at one end, possibly a read error. The chain carries TRBV20-1 and TRBJ1-2; tentative D call: TRBD1 (5 bases). The CDR3 length is 11 residues. CDR1 and CDR2 (germline): DFQATT, SNEGSKA (reference sequence). DNA for the CDR3: TGCAGTGCTAGAACGGGGGATGGCTGCACCTTC. This codes for CSARTGDGCTF.

In this sample, this clone turned up a few times. The CDR3 reads CASSLSLAGEAFF. Here the CDR3 DNA reads TGTGCCAGCAGTTTATCTTTGGCGGGTGAAGCTTTCTTT. The chain links TRBV27 to TRBJ1-1; D is unresolved. The CDR3 has 13 amino acids. Per germline, CDR1 MNHEY and CDR2 SMNVEV (reference sequence). V was trimmed by 0 bases and J by 7 bases, leaving 9 bases between them.

The V and J genes are TRBV6-1 and TRBJ2-7; unclear D gene. Germline V gene data show CDR1 as MNHNS and CDR2 as SASEGT. This CDR3 has 11 amino acids. V was cut by 2 bases and J by 10 bases, with 9 bases left in between. This CDR3 reads CASSEYQDQYF. The CDR3 nucleotides are TGTGCCAGCAGTGAATACCAGGATCAGTACTTC.

Points on this clone: The sample carries other DNA sequences with the same CDR3. The rearrangement links TRBV19 to TRBJ2-3; D is ambiguous. Trimming pared 3 bases from V and 6 bases from J, leaving 4 bases between. The germline V gene encodes CDR1 LNHDA and CDR2 SQIVND (reference sequence). The CDR3 length is 11 residues. CDR3 coding DNA: TGTGCCAGTAGTATTTCGGATACGCAGTATTTT. It translates to CASSISDTQYF.

This chain connects TRBV14 to TRBJ1-3, with D hard to call. Germline CDR1 is SGHDN and CDR2 is FVKESK. The CDR3 has 15 residues. Trimming stripped 1 base from V and 0 bases from J, with 7 bases between. The CDR3 loop reads CASSQVSYSGNTIYF. CDR3 nucleotide sequence: TGTGCCAGCAGCCAAGTGTCTTACTCTGGAAACACCATATATTTT. The whole variable domain, remainder taken from reference TRBV14 and TRBJ1-3, is EAGVTQFPSHSVIEKGQTVTLRCDPISGHDNLYWYRRVMGKEIKFLLHFVKESKQDESGMPNNRFLAERTGGTYSTLKVQPAELEDSGVYFCASSQVSYSGNTIYFGEGSWLTVV.

The V call is TRBV5-1, the J call TRBJ2-7, with 11 bases fitting TRBD2. This CDR3 contains 18 residues. Germline values: CDR1 SGHRS, CDR2 YFSETQ. The V gene end was trimmed by 0 bases and the J gene end by 0 bases; junction bases not matched to a gene: 8. The CDR3 nucleotides read TGCGCCAGCAGCTTGGATCCTAGCGGGAGGCCGTACTCCTACGAGCAGTACTTC. Translating it yields CASSLDPSGRPYSYEQYF.

The chain recombines TRBV28 with TRBJ2-7, with 7 bases fitting TRBD2. V dropped 7 bases and J dropped 0; count of bases not matched to a gene: 3. This CDR3 has 13 residues. Germline CDR1 and CDR2: MDHEN and SYDVKM. CDR3 protein: CASTGGSSYEQYF. Here the CDR3 DNA reads TGTGCCAGCACGGGCGGGAGCTCCTACGAGCAGTACTTC. The full variable domain, its missing parts supplied by reference TRBV28 and TRBJ2-7, is DVKVTQSSRYLVKRTGEKVFLECVQDMDHENMFWYRQDPGLGLRLIYFSYDVKMKEKGDIPEGYSVSREKKERFSLILESASTNQTSMYLCASTGGSSYEQYFGPGTRLTVT.

The V and J genes are TRBV28 and TRBJ2-7; TRBD2 matches at 8 bases. The CDR3 consists of 16 residues. CDR1 is MDHEN and CDR2 is SYDVKM in the germline V gene. V shed 6 bases, J shed 1 base, and the junction held 11 bases outside the gene matches. CDR3 sequence: CASRHSRAGASYEQYF. The CDR3 coding sequence is TGTGCCAGCAGACATTCTAGAGCGGGAGCTTCCTACGAGCAGTACTTC.

This clone came up once. The J gene is TRBJ1-4, the V gene TRBV29-1, with D uncertain. The germline gives CDR1 SQVTM, CDR2 ANQGSEA. CDR3 length: 12 residues. Trimming took 4 bases from V and 8 from J, leaving 11 bases between them. The CDR3 sequence: CSVAERGEKLFF. As DNA, the CDR3 is TGCAGCGTTGCGGAGAGAGGGGAAAAACTGTTTTTT.

The chain recombines TRBV6-5 with TRBJ2-3; no clear D gene. The CDR3 length is 16 residues. Trimming pared 0 bases from V and 0 bases from J, leaving 10 bases between. Germline assignment: CDR1 MNHEY and CDR2 SVGAGI. CDR3: CASSYSGGRSTDTQYF. DNA for the CDR3: TGTGCCAGCAGTTACTCCGGCGGCCGTAGCACAGATACGCAGTATTTT.

The chain uses TRBV13 and TRBJ2-7, with 13 bases lining up with TRBD2. This CDR3 is built from 16 residues. The V segment lost 3 bases and the J segment 0 bases; nucleotides outside the gene matches: 2. Germline-derived CDR1 and CDR2 are PRHDT and FYEKMQ (reference sequence). CDR3 amino acids: CASSLGLAGSSYEQYF. In DNA form, the CDR3 reads TGTGCCAGCAGCTTGGGACTAGCGGGAAGCTCCTACGAGCAGTACTTC.

The chain employs TRBV29-1 and TRBJ2-7; TRBD1 is a possible D gene (5 bases). Germline V gene sequence: CDR1 SQVTM, CDR2 ANQGSEA. V dropped 7 bases and J dropped 4 bases, with 14 bases sitting between them. This CDR3 comprises 12 residues. In DNA form, the CDR3 reads TGCAGCGCGACAGCCCTGGGGTACGAGCAGTACTTC. Protein product: CSATALGYEQYF.

V usage is TRBV2 and J usage is TRBJ1-2, with 7 bases that match TRBD1. Germline CDR1 SNHLY, CDR2 FYNNEI. Trimming cost V 6 bases and J 7 bases; bases outside gene matches: 11. The CDR3 extends over 14 amino acids. CDR3: CASSQMSDRVGYTF. The CDR3 nucleotides are TGTGCCAGCAGCCAAATGTCCGACAGGGTTGGCTACACCTTC.

The V call is TRBV6-6, the J call TRBJ2-2; D is possibly TRBD2 (6 bases). The CDR3 is 14 amino acids. V lost 7 bases and J lost 5, with 14 bases in between. Germline lookup yields CDR1 MNHNY and CDR2 SVGAGI (reference sequence). The DNA for the CDR3 is TGTGCCAGCACTCCCCTTGGAGGGACCGGGGAGCTGTTTTTT. Translation gives CASTPLGGTGELFF.

The J gene is TRBJ1-1, the V gene TRBV28, with 7 bases matching TRBD1. The trim removed 3 bases at V and 0 bases at J, leaving 7 bases unmatched. There are 16 residues in the CDR3. Germline values: CDR1 MDHEN, CDR2 SYDVKM. Here the CDR3 DNA reads TGTGCCAGCAGTTTCAATCGCGACAGGGTGAACACTGAAGCTTTCTTT. Its protein product is CASSFNRDRVNTEAFF.